The 7 T cell receptor beta chains presented below share a single source sample, sequenced in a study of T-cell reconstitution after alpha-beta-depleted transplantation in children. Unique molecular identifiers were used to barcode this TCRbeta library. TCRdb re-derived calls from the PCR reads in MiXCR, one entry per CDR3 protein. The sample contains roughly 100,000 distinct CDR3 sequences, approximately 8.4% of which appear only once. This material consisted of PBMCs from the stem cell graft donor, taken from the stem cell graft. The receptors here all came from a human donor who donated a stem cell graft to a child with congenital amegakaryocytic thrombocytopenia.

This clonotype was seen at least ten times. The chain couples TRBV4-2 to TRBJ1-2; D might be TRBD1 (5 bases). Trimming cost V 0 bases and J 2 bases, with 10 bases left between them. Per the germline V gene, CDR1 is LGHNA and CDR2 is YNFKEQ. There are 15 residues in the CDR3. The DNA of the CDR3 is TGTGCCAGCAGCCAAGATTCGGGGGGAAACTATGGCTACACCTTC. Protein sequence: CASSQDSGGNYGYTF.

This clonotype came up many times. The rearrangement joins TRBV5-1 to TRBJ2-6, with D perhaps TRBD1 (6 bases). The CDR3 length is 14 residues. CDR1 is SGHRS and CDR2 is YFSETQ in the germline V gene. The ends were cut back, 9 bases at V and 1 base at J, with 11 bases in the middle. For the CDR3, the DNA is TGCGCCACCGGACAGACATCTGGGGCCAACGTCCTGACTTTC. This gives the protein CATGQTSGANVLTF.

V is TRBV7-2 and J is TRBJ2-3, with D possibly called TRBD1 or TRBD2 (5 bases each). CDR1 and CDR2 from the germline V gene are SGHTA and FQGNSA. Trimming pared 4 bases from V and 4 bases from J, leaving 15 bases between. The CDR3 runs 15 residues. CDR3 region: CASSSVRGLADTQYF. CDR3 DNA sequence: TGTGCCAGCAGCTCGGTCCGGGGCCTAGCAGATACGCAGTATTTT. Based on the CDR3 plus reference TRBV7-2 and TRBJ2-3, the full variable domain is GAGVSQSPSNKVTEKGKDVELRCDPISGHTALYWYRQSLGQGLEFLIYFQGNSAPDKSGLPSDRFSAERTGGSVSTLTIQRTQQEDSAVYLCASSSVRGLADTQYFGPGTRLTVL.

At least ten counts were recorded for this clonotype. The chain uses TRBV7-2 and TRBJ2-1, with 9 bases aligning to TRBD2. V shed 3 bases and J 7 bases; nucleotides not matched to a gene: 10. From germline, CDR1 is SGHTA and CDR2 FQGNSA. There are 16 residues in the CDR3. The CDR3 DNA reads TGTGCCAGCAGCTTTCCCCCCCTAGCGGGAATAAATGAGCAGTTCTTC. Protein product: CASSFPPLAGINEQFF.

The table lists this clonotype with many counts. The DNA of the CDR3 is TGCGCCAGCAGCCAATTACAGGGGAGTGGTGGCTACACCTTC. This translates into CASSQLQGSGGYTF. The V gene is TRBV4-1, the J gene TRBJ1-2; 7 positions agree with TRBD1. V lost 2 bases and J lost 7; bases outside the gene matches: 7. The germline V gene has CDR1 MGHRA and CDR2 YSYEKL. This CDR3 contains 14 residues.

This clonotype was picked up many times. The chain recombines TRBV5-1 with TRBJ2-2; 7 bases are a match to TRBD2. V lost 0 bases and J lost 4; bases outside the gene matches: 6. The CDR3 runs to 16 residues. The V gene's germline CDR1 is SGHRS and CDR2 YFSETQ. CDR3 sequence reads: CASSLDGGGGTGELFF. The DNA for the CDR3 is TGCGCCAGCAGCTTGGATGGCGGGGGAGGCACCGGGGAGCTGTTTTTT.

In this sample, this clonotype turned up many times. CDR3 in amino acids: CASTVGMNTEAFF. CDR3 sequence (DNA): TGTGCCAGTACAGTTGGTATGAACACTGAAGCTTTCTTT. The chain employs TRBV19 and TRBJ1-1; D remains ambiguous. The CDR3 has 13 residues. Germline CDR1 is LNHDA and CDR2 is SQIVND (reference sequence). Between the trimmed V and J ends, which lost 7 bases and 0 bases, there was a span of 9 bases.